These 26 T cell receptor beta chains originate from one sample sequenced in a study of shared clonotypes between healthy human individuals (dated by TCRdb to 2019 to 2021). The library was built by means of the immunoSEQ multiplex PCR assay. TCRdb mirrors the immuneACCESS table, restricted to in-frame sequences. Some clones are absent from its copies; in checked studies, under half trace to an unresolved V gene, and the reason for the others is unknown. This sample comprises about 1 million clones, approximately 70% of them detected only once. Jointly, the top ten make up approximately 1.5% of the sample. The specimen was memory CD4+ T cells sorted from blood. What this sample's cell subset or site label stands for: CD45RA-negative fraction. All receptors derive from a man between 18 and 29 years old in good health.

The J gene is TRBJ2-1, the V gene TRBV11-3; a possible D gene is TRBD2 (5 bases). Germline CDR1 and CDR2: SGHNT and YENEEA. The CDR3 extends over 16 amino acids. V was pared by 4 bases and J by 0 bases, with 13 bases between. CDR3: CASSSAGLSSYNEQFF. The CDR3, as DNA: TGTGCCAGCAGCTCCGCGGGTTTAAGCTCCTACAATGAGCAGTTCTTC.

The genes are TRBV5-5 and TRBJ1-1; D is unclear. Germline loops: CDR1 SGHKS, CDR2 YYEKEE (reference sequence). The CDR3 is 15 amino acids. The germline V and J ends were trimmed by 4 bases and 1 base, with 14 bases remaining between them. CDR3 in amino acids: CASSRAPTGNTEAFF. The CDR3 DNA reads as TGTGCCAGCAGCCGGGCCCCGACGGGGAACACTGAAGCTTTCTTT.

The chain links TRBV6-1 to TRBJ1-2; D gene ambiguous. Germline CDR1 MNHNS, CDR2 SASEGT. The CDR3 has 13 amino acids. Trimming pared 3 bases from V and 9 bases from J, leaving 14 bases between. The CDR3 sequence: CASSDGGDWSYTF. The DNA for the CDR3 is TGTGCCAGCAGTGACGGCGGCGACTGGAGCTACACCTTC.

CDR3 sequence (DNA): TGTGCCAGCAGCTTAGTTCGGACTGCGGTTTACGAGCAGTACTTC. This codes for CASSLVRTAVYEQYF. The V gene is TRBV7-8, the J gene TRBJ2-7; maybe TRBD2 (5 bases). The CDR3 has 15 amino acids. The germline V gene has CDR1 SGHVS and CDR2 FQNEAQ. Trimming left V 1 base short and J 4 bases short, with 14 bases between.

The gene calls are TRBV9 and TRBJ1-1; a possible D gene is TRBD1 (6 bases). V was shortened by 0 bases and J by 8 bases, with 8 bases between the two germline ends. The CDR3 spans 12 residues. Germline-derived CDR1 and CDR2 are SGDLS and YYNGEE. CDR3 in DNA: TGTGCCAGCAGCGTAGTGGGGGGCGAAGCTTTCTTT. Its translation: CASSVVGGEAFF. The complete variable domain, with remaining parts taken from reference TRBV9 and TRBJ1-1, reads DSGVTQTPKHLITATGQRVTLRCSPRSGDLSVYWYQQSLDQGLQFLIQYYNGEERAKGNILERFSAQQFPDLHSELNLSSLELGDSALYFCASSVVGGEAFFGQGTRLTVV.

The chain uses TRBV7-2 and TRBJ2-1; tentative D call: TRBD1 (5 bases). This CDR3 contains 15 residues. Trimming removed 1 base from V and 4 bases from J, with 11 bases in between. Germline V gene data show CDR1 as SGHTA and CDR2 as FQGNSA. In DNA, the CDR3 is TGTGCCAGCAGCTTAGAACAGGCGACTTACAATGAGCAGTTCTTC. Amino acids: CASSLEQATYNEQFF. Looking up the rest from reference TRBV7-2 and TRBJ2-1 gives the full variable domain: GAGVSQSPSNKVTEKGKDVELRCDPISGHTALYWYRQSLGQGLEFLIYFQGNSAPDKSGLPSDRFSAERTGGSVSTLTIQRTQQEDSAVYLCASSLEQATYNEQFFGPGTRLTVL.

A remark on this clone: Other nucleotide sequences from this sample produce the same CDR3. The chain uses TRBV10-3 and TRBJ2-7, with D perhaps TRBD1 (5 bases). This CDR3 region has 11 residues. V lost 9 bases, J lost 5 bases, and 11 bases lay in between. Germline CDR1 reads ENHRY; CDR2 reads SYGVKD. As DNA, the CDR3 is TGTGCCATTCGTTTAGGGGACGAGCAGTACTTC. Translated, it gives CAIRLGDEQYF.

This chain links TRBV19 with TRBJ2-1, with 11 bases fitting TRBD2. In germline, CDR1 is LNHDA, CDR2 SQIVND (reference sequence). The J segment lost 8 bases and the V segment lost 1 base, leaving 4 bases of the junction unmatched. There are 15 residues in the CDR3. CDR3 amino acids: CASSIGLAGFDEQFF. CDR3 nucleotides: TGTGCCAGTAGTATAGGACTAGCGGGATTCGATGAGCAGTTCTTC.

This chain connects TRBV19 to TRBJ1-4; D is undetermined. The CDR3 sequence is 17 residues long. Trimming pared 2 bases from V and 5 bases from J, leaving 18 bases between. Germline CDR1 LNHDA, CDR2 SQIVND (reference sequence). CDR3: CASSILRSRRSNEKLFF. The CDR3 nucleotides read TGTGCCAGTAGTATATTAAGGTCGCGGCGCTCAAATGAAAAACTGTTTTTT. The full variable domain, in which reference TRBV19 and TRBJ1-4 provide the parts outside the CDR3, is DGGITQSPKYLFRKEGQNVTLSCEQNLNHDAMYWYRQDPGQGLRLIYYSQIVNDFQKGDIAEGYSVSREKKESFPLTVTSAQKNPTAFYLCASSILRSRRSNEKLFFGSGTQLSVL.

The CDR3 bases are TGTGCCAGCAGTGGGGACAGGGACGGGGAGCAGTTCTTC. Its protein product is CASSGDRDGEQFF. V gene TRBV2 combines with J gene TRBJ2-1; TRBD1 matches at 9 bases. The CDR3 is made up of 13 amino acids. Germline values: CDR1 SNHLY, CDR2 FYNNEI. With V trimmed by 4 bases and J by 10 bases, 5 bases remained unmatched. The variable domain in full, completed from reference TRBV2 and TRBJ2-1, reads EPEVTQTPSHQVTQMGQEVILRCVPISNHLYFYWYRQILGQKVEFLVSFYNNEISEKSEIFDDQFSVERPDGSNFTLKIRSTKLEDSAMYFCASSGDRDGEQFFGPGTRLTVL.

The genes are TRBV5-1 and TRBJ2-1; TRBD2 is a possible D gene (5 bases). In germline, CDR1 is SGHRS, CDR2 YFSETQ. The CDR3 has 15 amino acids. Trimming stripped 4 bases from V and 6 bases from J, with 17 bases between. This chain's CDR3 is CASSRDPGEGNEQFF. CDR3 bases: TGCGCCAGCAGCCGAGACCCCGGGGAAGGCAATGAGCAGTTCTTC. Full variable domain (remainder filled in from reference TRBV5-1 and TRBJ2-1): KAGVTQTPRYLIKTRGQQVTLSCSPISGHRSVSWYQQTPGQGLQFLFEYFSETQRNKGNFPGRFSGRQFSNSRSEMNVSTLELGDSALYLCASSRDPGEGNEQFFGPGTRLTVL.

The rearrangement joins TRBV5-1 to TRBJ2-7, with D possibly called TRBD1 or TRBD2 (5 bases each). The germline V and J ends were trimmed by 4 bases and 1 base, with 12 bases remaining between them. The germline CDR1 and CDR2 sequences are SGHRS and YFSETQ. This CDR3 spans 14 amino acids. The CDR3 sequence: CASSTGPSSYEQYF. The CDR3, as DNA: TGCGCCAGCAGCACGGGACCGTCTTCCTACGAGCAGTACTTC.

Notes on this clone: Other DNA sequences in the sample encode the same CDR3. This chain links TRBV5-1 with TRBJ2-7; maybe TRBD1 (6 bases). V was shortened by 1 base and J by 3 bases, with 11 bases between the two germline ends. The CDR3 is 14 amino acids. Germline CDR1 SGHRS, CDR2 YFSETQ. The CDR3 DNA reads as TGCGCCAGCAGCTTGTCCAGGGGTGACTACGAGCAGTACTTC. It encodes CASSLSRGDYEQYF.

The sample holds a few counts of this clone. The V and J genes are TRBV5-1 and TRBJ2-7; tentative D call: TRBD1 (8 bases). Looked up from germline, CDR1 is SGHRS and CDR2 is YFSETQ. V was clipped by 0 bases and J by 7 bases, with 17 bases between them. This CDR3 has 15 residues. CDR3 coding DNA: TGCGCCAGCAGCTTGGCCGACGACAGGGGAGGGGAGCAGTACTTC. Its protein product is CASSLADDRGGEQYF.

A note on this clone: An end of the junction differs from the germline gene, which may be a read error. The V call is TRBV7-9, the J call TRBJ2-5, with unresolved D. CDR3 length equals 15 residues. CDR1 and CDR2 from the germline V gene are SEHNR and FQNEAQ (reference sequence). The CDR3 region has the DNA TGTGCCAGCAGTTTAGGAGAAACCAAACAAGAGACCCAGTACTTC. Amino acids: CASSLGETKQETQYF.

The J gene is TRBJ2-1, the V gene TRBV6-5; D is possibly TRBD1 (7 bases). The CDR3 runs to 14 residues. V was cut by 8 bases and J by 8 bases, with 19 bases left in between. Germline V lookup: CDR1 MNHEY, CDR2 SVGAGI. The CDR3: CASGGGSKWDEQFF. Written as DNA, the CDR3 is TGTGCCAGCGGAGGGGGCTCCAAGTGGGATGAGCAGTTCTTC.

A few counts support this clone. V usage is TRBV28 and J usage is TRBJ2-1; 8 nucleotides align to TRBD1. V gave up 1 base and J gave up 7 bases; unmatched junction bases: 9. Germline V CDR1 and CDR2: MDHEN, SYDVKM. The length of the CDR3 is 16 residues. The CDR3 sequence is CASSLFRDRLTNEQFF. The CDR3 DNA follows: TGTGCCAGCAGTTTATTCAGGGACAGGCTAACAAATGAGCAGTTCTTC.

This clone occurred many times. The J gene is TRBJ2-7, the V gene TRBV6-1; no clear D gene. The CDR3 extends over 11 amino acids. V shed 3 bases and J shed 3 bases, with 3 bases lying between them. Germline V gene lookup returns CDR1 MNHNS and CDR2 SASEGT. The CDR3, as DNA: TGTGCCAGCAGTGATCACTACGAGCAGTACTTC. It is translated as CASSDHYEQYF.

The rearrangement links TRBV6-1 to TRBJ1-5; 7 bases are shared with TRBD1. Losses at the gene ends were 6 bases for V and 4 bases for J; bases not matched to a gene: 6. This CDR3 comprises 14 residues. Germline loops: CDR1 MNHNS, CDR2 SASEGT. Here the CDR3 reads CASRRGQGNQPQHF. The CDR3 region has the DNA TGTGCCAGCAGAAGGGGGCAAGGGAATCAGCCCCAGCATTTT.

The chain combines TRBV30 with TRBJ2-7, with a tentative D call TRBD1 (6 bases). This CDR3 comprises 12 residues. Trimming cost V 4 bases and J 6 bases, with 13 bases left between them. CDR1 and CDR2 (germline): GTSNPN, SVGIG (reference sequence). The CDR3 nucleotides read TGTGCCTGGAAGCGACAGGATATCGAGCAGTACTTC. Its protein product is CAWKRQDIEQYF.

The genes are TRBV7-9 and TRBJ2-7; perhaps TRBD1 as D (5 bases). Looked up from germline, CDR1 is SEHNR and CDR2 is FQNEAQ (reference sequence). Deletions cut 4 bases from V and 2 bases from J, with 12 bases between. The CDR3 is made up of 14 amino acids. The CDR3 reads CASSSTAAAYEQYF. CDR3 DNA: TGTGCCAGCAGCTCGACAGCCGCTGCCTACGAGCAGTACTTC.

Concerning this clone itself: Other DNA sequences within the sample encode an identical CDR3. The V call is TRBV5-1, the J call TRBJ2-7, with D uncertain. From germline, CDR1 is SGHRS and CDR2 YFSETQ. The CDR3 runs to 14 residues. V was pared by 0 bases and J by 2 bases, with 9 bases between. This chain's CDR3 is CASSLGQETYEQYF. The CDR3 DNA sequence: TGCGCCAGCAGCTTGGGGCAGGAGACCTACGAGCAGTACTTC.

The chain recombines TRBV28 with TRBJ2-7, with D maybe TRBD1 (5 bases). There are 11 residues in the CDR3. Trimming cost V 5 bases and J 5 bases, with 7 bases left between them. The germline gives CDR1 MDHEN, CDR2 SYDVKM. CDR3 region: CASSPRDEQYF. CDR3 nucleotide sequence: TGTGCCAGCAGTCCCAGGGACGAGCAGTACTTC.

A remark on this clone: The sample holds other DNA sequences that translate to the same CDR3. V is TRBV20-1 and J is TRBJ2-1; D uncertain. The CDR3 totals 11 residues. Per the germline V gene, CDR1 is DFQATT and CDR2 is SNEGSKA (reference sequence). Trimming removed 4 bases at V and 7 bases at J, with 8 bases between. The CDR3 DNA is TGCAGTGCTACGGGCGTTAATGAGCAGTTCTTC. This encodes CSATGVNEQFF.

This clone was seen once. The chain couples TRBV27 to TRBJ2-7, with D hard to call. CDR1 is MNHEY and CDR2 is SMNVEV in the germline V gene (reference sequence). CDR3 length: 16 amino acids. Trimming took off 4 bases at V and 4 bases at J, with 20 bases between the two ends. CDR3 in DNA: TGTGCCAGCAGTTCCCGGACCCCAACTCCCGCATACGAGCAGTACTTC. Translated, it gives CASSSRTPTPAYEQYF.

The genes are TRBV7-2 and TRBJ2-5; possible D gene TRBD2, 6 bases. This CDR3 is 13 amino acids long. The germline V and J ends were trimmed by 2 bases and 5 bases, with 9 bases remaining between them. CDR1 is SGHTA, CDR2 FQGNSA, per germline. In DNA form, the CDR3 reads TGTGCCAGCAGCTTATTTCTAGCGGAGACCCAGTACTTC. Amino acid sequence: CASSLFLAETQYF.